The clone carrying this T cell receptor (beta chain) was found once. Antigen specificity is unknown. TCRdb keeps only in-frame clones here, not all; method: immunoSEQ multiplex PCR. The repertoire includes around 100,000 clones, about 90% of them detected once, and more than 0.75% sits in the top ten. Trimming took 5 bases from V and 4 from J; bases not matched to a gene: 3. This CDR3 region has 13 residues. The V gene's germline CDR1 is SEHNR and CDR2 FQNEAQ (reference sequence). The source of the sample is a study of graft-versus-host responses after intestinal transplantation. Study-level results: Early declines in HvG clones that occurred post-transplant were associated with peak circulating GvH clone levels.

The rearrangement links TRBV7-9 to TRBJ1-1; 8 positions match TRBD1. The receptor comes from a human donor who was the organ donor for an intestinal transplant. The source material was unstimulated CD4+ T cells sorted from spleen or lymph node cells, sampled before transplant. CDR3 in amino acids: CASSRTGSTEAFF. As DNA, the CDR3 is TGTGCCAGCAGCCGGACAGGGAGCACTGAAGCTTTCTTT.